These 7 T cell receptor beta chains came from one sample sequenced in a study of blood T cells in healthy people across ages. Sample-barcoded 5' priming and a J-beta primer mix drove a second PCR of 7 to 11 cycles. TCRdb re-called the 5' RACE reads through MiXCR, storing one row per CDR3 protein. The repertoire has 600,000 to 850,000 distinct CDR3 sequences, about 25% of them found once; the top ten carry 9.4%. Separately, the same data were catalogued under a study of T cells of mothers and their children.

The material sequenced was blood. These TCRs come from a boy aged 5-17 years in good health.

The table lists this clonotype with a few counts. The chain carries TRBV9 and TRBJ1-2; unclear D gene. Deletions cut 3 bases from V and 0 bases from J, with 6 bases between. The germline gives CDR1 SGDLS, CDR2 YYNGEE. The CDR3 is 13 amino acids. The CDR3: CASSAPSNYGYTF. In DNA, the CDR3 is TGTGCCAGCAGCGCCCCGTCTAACTATGGCTACACCTTC.

This clonotype was seen more than once but under ten times. At one end, the junction sequence differs from germline, possibly due to a read error. This chain joins TRBV28 and TRBJ2-7; maybe TRBD2 (6 bases). Germline lookup yields CDR1 MDHEN and CDR2 SYDVKM. The CDR3 spans 12 residues. The CDR3 is CASSSLSGPAFF. In DNA, the CDR3 is TGTGCCAGCAGTTCACTTAGCGGCCCAGCGTTCTTC.

This clonotype was counted a few times. The chain joins TRBV9 to TRBJ2-6; the D call may be TRBD1 or TRBD2 (7 bases each). The CDR3 is made up of 19 amino acids. Trimming left V 3 bases short and J 0 bases short, with 19 bases between. CDR1 is SGDLS and CDR2 is YYNGEE in the germline V gene. The CDR3 region has the DNA TGTGCCAGCAGCGAACAACCCAGGGGGGGGTTCTCTGGGGCCAACGTCCTGACTTTC. Amino acid sequence: CASSEQPRGGFSGANVLTF.

The V gene is TRBV5-5, the J gene TRBJ2-5; 9 positions match TRBD1. The CDR3 runs 15 residues. The junction had 8 bases not matched to a gene; V was cut back by 3 bases and J by 5 bases. From germline, CDR1 is SGHKS and CDR2 YYEKEE (reference sequence). This CDR3 reads CASSSRTGGWETQYF. In DNA, the CDR3 is TGTGCCAGCAGCTCCCGAACAGGGGGCTGGGAGACCCAGTACTTC.

This chain connects TRBV11-2 to TRBJ2-7; TRBD2 matches 8 bases. The J call may be in error: the DNA end matches TRBJ2-5 better. Germline CDR1 reads SGHAT; CDR2 reads FQNNGV. The CDR3 extends over 15 amino acids. The CDR3: CASSPPFTGGETQYF. The DNA for the CDR3 is TGTGCCAGCAGCCCCCCTTTTACGGGAGGGGAGACCCAGTACTTC.

CDR3 sequence: CASSQDEGPRETQYF. CDR3 DNA sequence: TGCGCCAGCAGCCAAGATGAGGGACCGAGGGAGACCCAGTACTTC. The chain links TRBV4-3 to TRBJ2-5; perhaps D is TRBD1 or TRBD2 (5 bases each). Germline CDR1 reads LGHNA; CDR2 reads YSLEER. The CDR3 is made up of 15 amino acids. Trimming took 0 bases from V and 5 from J, leaving 13 bases between them.

In its sample, this clonotype was seen many times. This rearrangement joins TRBV20-1 to TRBJ2-1, with a tentative D call TRBD2 (6 bases). This CDR3 is built from 15 residues. The ends were cut back, 0 bases at V and 0 bases at J, with 9 bases in the middle. CDR1 and CDR2 (germline): DFQATT, SNEGSKA (reference sequence). The CDR3 coding sequence is TGCAGTGCTAGAGATGCGGGGAGCTCCTACAATGAGCAGTTCTTC. Translated, it gives CSARDAGSSYNEQFF.